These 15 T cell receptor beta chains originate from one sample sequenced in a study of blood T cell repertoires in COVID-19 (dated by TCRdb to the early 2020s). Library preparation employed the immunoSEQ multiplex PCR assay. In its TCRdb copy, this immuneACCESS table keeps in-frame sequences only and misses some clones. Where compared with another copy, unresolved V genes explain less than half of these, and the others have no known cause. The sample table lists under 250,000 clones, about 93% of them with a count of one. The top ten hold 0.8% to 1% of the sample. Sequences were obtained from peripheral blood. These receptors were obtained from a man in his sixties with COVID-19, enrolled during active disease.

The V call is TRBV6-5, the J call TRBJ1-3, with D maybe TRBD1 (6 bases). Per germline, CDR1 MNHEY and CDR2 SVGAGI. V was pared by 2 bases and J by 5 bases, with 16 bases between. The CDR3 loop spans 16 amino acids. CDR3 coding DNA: TGTGCCAGCAGTTACCCCTCCAGGGGAGGGAGAAACACCATATATTTT. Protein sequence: CASSYPSRGGRNTIYF.

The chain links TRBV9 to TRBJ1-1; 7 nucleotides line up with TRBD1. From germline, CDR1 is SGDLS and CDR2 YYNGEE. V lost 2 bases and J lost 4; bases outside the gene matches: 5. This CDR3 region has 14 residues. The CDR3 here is CASSVETGSTEAFF. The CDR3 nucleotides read TGTGCCAGCAGCGTGGAGACAGGGAGCACTGAAGCTTTCTTT.

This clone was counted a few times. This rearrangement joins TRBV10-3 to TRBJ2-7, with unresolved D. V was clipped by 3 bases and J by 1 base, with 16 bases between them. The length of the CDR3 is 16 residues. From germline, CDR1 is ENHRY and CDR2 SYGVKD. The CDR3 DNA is TGTGCCATCAGTGATACAGCACTGGGCAGATCCTACGAGCAGTACTTC. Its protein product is CAISDTALGRSYEQYF.

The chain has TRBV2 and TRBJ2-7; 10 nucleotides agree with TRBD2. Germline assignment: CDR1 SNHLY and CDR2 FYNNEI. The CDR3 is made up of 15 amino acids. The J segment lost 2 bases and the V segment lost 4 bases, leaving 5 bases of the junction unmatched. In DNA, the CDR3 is TGTGCCAGCAGTGTCACTAGCGGGACAACCTACGAGCAGTACTTC. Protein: CASSVTSGTTYEQYF. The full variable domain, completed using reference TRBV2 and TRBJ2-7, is EPEVTQTPSHQVTQMGQEVILRCVPISNHLYFYWYRQILGQKVEFLVSFYNNEISEKSEIFDDQFSVERPDGSNFTLKIRSTKLEDSAMYFCASSVTSGTTYEQYFGPGTRLTVT.

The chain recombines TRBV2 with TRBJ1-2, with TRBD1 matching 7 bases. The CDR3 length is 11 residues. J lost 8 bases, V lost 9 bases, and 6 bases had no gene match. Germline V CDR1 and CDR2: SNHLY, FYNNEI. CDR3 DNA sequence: TGTGCCAGGACAGGGACGGGAGGCTACACCTTC. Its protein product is CARTGTGGYTF. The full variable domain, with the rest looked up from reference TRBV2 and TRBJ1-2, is EPEVTQTPSHQVTQMGQEVILRCVPISNHLYFYWYRQILGQKVEFLVSFYNNEISEKSEIFDDQFSVERPDGSNFTLKIRSTKLEDSAMYFCARTGTGGYTFGSGTRLTVV.

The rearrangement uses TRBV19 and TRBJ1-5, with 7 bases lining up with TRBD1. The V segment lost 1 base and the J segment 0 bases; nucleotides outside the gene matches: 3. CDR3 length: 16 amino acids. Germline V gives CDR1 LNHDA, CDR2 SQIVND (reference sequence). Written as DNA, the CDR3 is TGTGCCAGTAGTATAGTGACAGGGAATAGCAATCAGCCCCAGCATTTT. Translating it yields CASSIVTGNSNQPQHF.

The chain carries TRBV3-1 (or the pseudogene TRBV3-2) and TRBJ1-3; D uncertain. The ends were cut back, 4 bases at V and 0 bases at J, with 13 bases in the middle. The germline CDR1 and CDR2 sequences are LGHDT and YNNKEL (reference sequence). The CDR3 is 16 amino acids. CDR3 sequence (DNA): TGTGCCAGCAGCCGAAACAGTCGCAACTCTGGAAACACCATATATTTT. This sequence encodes CASSRNSRNSGNTIYF.

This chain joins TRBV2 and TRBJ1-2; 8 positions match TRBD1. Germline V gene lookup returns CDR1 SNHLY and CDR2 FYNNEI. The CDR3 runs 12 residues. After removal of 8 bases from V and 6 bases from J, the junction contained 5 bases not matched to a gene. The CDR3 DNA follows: TGTGCCAGCGGAAGGACAGGGAATGGCTACACCTTC. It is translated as CASGRTGNGYTF.

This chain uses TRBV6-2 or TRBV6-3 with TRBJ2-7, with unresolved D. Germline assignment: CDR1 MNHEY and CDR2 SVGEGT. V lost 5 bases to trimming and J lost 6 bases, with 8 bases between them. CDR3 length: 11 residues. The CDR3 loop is CASSHSSEQYF. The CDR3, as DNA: TGTGCCAGCAGTCACAGTAGCGAGCAGTACTTC.

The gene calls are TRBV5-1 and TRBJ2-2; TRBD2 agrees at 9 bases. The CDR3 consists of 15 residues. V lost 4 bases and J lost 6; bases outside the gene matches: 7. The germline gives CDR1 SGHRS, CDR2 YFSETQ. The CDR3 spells CASSRTSVDSGELFF. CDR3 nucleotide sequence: TGCGCCAGCAGCAGGACTAGCGTTGATTCCGGGGAGCTGTTTTTT.

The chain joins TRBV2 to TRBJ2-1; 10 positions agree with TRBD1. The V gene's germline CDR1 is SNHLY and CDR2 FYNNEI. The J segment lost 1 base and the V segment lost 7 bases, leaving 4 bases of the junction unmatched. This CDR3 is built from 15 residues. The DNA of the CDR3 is TGTGCCAGCACCCCGGACAGGGGGTCCTACAATGAGCAGTTCTTC. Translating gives CASTPDRGSYNEQFF.

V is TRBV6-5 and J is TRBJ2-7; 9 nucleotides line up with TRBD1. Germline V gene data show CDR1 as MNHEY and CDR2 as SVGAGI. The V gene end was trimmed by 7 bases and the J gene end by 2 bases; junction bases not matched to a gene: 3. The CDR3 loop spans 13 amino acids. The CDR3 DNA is TGTGCCAGCACGGACAGGGGCACCTACGAGCAGTACTTC. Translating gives CASTDRGTYEQYF.

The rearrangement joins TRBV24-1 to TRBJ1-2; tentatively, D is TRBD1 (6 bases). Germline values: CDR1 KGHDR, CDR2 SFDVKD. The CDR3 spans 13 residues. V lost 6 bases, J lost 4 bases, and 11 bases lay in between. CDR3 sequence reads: CATSLGAGYGYTF. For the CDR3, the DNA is TGTGCCACCAGTTTGGGGGCTGGCTATGGCTACACCTTC.

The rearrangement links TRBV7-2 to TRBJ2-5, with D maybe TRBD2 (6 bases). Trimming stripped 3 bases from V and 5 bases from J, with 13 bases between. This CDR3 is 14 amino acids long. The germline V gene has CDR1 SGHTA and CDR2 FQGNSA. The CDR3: CASSLNSGRETQYF. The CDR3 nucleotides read TGTGCCAGCAGCTTGAATAGCGGTAGGGAGACCCAGTACTTC. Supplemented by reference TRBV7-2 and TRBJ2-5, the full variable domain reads GAGVSQSPSNKVTEKGKDVELRCDPISGHTALYWYRQSLGQGLEFLIYFQGNSAPDKSGLPSDRFSAERTGGSVSTLTIQRTQQEDSAVYLCASSLNSGRETQYFGPGTRLLVL.

CDR3 in amino acids: CASSRDVYGYTF. In DNA form, the CDR3 reads TGTGCCAGCAGCCGGGATGTCTATGGCTACACCTTC. The V and J genes are TRBV28 and TRBJ1-2; no reliable D call. The CDR3 sequence is 12 residues long. V was cut by 6 bases and J by 4 bases, with 9 bases left in between. The germline gives CDR1 MDHEN, CDR2 SYDVKM.